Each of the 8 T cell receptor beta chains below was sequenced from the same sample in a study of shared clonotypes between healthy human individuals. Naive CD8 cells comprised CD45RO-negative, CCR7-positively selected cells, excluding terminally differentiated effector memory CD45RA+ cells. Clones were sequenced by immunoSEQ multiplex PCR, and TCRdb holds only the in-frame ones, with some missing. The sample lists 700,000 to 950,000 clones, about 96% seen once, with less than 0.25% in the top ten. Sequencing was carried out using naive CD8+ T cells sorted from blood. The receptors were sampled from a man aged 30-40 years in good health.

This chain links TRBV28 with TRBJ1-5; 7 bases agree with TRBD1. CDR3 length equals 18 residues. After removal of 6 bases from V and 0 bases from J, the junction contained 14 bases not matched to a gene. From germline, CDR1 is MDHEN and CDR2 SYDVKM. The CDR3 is CASSPRDSFRFSNQPQHF. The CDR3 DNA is TGTGCCAGCAGCCCCCGGGACAGCTTCAGGTTTAGCAATCAGCCCCAGCATTTT.

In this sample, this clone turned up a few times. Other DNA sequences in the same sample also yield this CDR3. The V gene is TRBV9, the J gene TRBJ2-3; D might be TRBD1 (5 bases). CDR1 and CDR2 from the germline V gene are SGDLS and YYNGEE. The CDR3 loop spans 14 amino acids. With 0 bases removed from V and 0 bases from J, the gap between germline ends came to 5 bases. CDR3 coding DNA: TGTGCCAGCAGCGTAGGGGGCAGCACAGATACGCAGTATTTT. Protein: CASSVGGSTDTQYF.

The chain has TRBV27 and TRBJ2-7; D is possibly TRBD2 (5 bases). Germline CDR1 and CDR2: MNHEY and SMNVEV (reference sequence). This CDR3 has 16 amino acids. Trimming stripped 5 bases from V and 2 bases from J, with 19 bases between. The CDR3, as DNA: TGTGCCAGCAGTCCCTCTTCAGCGGAGCGAACCTACGAGCAGTACTTC. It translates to CASSPSSAERTYEQYF.

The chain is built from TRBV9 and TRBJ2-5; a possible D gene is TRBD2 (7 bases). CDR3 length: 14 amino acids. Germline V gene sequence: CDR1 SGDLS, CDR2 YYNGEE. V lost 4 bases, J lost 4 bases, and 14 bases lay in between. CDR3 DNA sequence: TGTGCCAGCAGCCCCGGGGGGCTCGGAGAGACCCAGTACTTC. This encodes CASSPGGLGETQYF. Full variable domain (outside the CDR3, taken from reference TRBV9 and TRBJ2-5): DSGVTQTPKHLITATGQRVTLRCSPRSGDLSVYWYQQSLDQGLQFLIQYYNGEERAKGNILERFSAQQFPDLHSELNLSSLELGDSALYFCASSPGGLGETQYFGPGTRLLVL.

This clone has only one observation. For the CDR3, the DNA is TGTGCCAGCAGCTTGTTCCTACACAATGAGCAGTTCTTC. The encoded protein is CASSLFLHNEQFF. The J gene is TRBJ2-1, the V gene TRBV7-3; no clear D gene. CDR1 is SGHTA and CDR2 is FQGTGA in the germline V gene. V lost 3 bases and J 5 bases, leaving 8 bases between the germline ends. CDR3 size: 13 residues.

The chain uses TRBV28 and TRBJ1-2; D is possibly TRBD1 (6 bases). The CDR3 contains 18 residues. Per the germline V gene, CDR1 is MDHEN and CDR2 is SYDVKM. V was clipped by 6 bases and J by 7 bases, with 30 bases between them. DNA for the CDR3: TGTGCCAGCAGCCGCTTACGGGACATCGAGGCGCGCTTTGGTGGCTACACCTTC. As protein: CASSRLRDIEARFGGYTF.

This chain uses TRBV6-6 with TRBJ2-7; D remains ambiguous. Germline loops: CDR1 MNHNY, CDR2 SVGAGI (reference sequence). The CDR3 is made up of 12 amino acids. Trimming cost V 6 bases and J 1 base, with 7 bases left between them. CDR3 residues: CASRTQSYEQYF. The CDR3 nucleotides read TGTGCCAGCAGGACACAATCCTACGAGCAGTACTTC.

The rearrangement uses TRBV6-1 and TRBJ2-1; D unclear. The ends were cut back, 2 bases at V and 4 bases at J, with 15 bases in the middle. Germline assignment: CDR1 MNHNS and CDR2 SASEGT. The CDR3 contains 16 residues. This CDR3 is CASSETPVWPYNEQFF. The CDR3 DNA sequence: TGTGCCAGCAGTGAAACCCCTGTTTGGCCATACAATGAGCAGTTCTTC.